The T cell receptor beta chain under discussion was sequenced for a study of graft-versus-host responses after intestinal transplantation. Study overall: Multivisceral, liver-intestinal, or isolated intestinal transplants were performed in recipients.

Study-wide points: Across patients carrying graft-donor T cell macrochimerism, allografts held high graft-versus-host to host-versus-graft clonal ratios. After transplant, early declines in HvG clones were associated with peak levels of circulating GvH clones.

This CDR3 has 15 residues. V lost 4 bases and J lost 0; bases outside the gene matches: 5. Germline V gives CDR1 SGHRS, CDR2 YFSETQ. Turning to this clone: Antigen: not known.

The method was immunoSEQ multiplex PCR; TCRdb's version includes in-frame clones alone and lacks a portion of them. The data contain about 120,000 clones, about nine tenths of them singletons. Sequencing was performed on unstimulated CD4+ T cells sorted from spleen or lymph node cells, taken before intestinal transplant. The sequence derives from a human donor who received an intestinal transplant. This rearrangement joins TRBV5-1 to TRBJ1-2; 8 nucleotides line up with TRBD1. The CDR3 sequence: CASSDRGPANYGYTF. CDR3 coding DNA: TGCGCCAGCAGCGACAGGGGCCCAGCTAACTATGGCTACACCTTC.